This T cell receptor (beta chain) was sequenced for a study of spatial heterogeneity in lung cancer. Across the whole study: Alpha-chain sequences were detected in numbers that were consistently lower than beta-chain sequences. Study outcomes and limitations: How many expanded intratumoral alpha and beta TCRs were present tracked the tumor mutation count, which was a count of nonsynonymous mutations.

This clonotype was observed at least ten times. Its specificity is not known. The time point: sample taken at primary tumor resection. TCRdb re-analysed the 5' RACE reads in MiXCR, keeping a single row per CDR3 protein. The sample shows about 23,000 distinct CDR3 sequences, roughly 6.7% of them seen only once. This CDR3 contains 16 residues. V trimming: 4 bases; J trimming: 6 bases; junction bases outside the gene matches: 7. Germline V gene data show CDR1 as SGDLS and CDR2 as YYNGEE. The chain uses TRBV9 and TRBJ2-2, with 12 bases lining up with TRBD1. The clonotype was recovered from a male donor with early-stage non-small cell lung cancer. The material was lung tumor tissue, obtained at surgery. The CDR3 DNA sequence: TGTGCCAGCAGCCTTACCGGGACAGGGGGCGCCGGGGAGCTGTTTTTT. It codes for CASSLTGTGGAGELFF.